These T cell receptor beta chains were read from a single sample in a study of regulatory T cells in long-lasting Graves disease. TCRdb re-analysed the multiplex PCR reads in MiXCR, keeping a single row per CDR3 protein. This sample carries just over 600,000 distinct CDR3 sequences, around 15% of them seen once, and the ten largest clones take about 17%. These records were also assigned to another study, of T cells in Graves' hyperthyroidism and ophthalmopathy.

Material: peripheral blood mononuclear cells (PBMCs), obtained at new diagnosis, from a patient treated with antithyroid drugs. The source of these receptors is a woman in her 30s with Graves disease. Each CDR3 is given with its conserved first and last residue.

>TRBV25-1|TRBJ2-7
CASSEYMSSRGKQYF
>TRBV25-1|TRBJ1-6
CASSDLAGDSPLHF
>TRBV19|TRBJ1-5
CASSIDVFTDQPQHF
>TRBV20-1|TRBJ1-5
CSALTGAGNQPQHF
>TRBV28|TRBJ1-2
CASSSVGTAFGYGYTF
>TRBV19|TRBJ2-3
CASSTFGADTQYF
>TRBV5-1|TRBJ2-1
CASRDEKGEQFF
>TRBV20-1|TRBJ1-1
CSAATGGPEAFF
>TRBV5-5|TRBJ2-2
CASSLLDSSAGELFF
>TRBV5-1|TRBJ1-2
CASSLLDGGYGYTF
>TRBV24-1|TRBJ2-2
CATSDSRTYTGELFF
>TRBV5-1|TRBJ2-3
CASSFQEGADTQYF
>TRBV4-1|TRBJ2-3
CASSPVASGRARDTQYF
>TRBV19|TRBJ1-5
CASSLGTGQYNQPQHF
>TRBV7-2|TRBJ2-7
CASSPMTIASHEQYF
>TRBV29-1|TRBJ1-1
CSVGTGFEAFF
>TRBV12-3/TRBV12-4|TRBJ2-7
CASTNRDRGYEQYF
>TRBV28|TRBJ1-2
CASSLLGPGGYTF
>TRBV20-1|TRBJ2-1
CSAHPRPYNEQFF
>TRBV30|TRBJ1-2
CAWRTIRQLLNYGYTF
>TRBV20-1|TRBJ2-2
CSAQTGDTGELFF
>TRBV28|TRBJ2-1
CASSSQSYNEQFF
>TRBV19|TRBJ1-1
CASRAGQNTEAFF
>TRBV3-1|TRBJ1-1
CASSTGTYFMNTEAFF
>TRBV20-1|TRBJ1-2
CSARGQLDYGYTF
>TRBV6-2/TRBV6-3|TRBJ2-1
CASSYVLDRVLVHEQFF
>TRBV2|TRBJ2-7
CATALGGGEQYF
>TRBV18|TRBJ2-3
CASSPRYASTDTQYF
>TRBV30|TRBJ1-1
CAWSTTLSGTPEAFF
>TRBV20-1|TRBJ2-1
CSASLPGGLAGGPYNEQFF
>TRBV10-3|TRBJ1-6
CASRTVALGSPLHF
>TRBV7-2|TRBJ1-5
CASSSGPSQHF
>TRBV20-1|TRBJ2-3
CNATTGFDTDTQYF
>TRBV30|TRBJ2-5
CAWRGLAGAQETQYF
>TRBV30|TRBJ1-4
CAWRPGQGYSGKLFF